This T cell receptor beta chain was retrieved from a study of shared clonotypes between healthy human individuals (TCRdb year 2020). Regarding the research as a whole: The cohort comprised a couple of women and a few men aged 18 to 49 years. For each donor, CD4 naive and CD4 memory were each run on three plates, CD8 naive on two plates, and CD8 memory on one plate. To estimate repertoire size and how much clonotypes are shared between individuals, the study performed deep sequencing of blood TCR repertoires from roughly five healthy adults. Libraries were prepared and TCR repertoires were sequenced by different laboratories using diverse techniques, in order to increase sequencing depth and limit assay-specific biases. Leukapheresis yielded between about 0.85 and 10 billion PBMCs per donor.

The donors were healthy, HIV-negative adults who had no recently reported acute infections or vaccinations. All donors were Caucasian adults living in Nashville, Tennessee, USA. CD8 memory samples consisted of magnetically selected CD45RO+ cells combined with CCR7-negative CD45RA+ effector memory (TemRA) cells. After blood collection by leukapheresis, PBMCs were isolated using Ficoll-Histopaque density gradient centrifugation and then cryopreserved in the vapor phase of liquid nitrogen. Purity and quantity of every magnetically sorted T cell population were checked by analytical flow cytometry. Each sorted fraction had its genomic DNA isolated and then quantified by UV absorbance on a Nanodrop 2000c. About this clone itself: Its antigen has not been determined. Base qualities were left out, and no much larger clone turns up one base away.

V is reduced by 3 bases and J by 7 bases, leaving a spacing of 16 bases between them. The CDR3 runs 14 residues from the cysteine to the phenylalanine. CDR3 DNA only is kept here, 42 bases in frame from base 1. CDR1 and CDR2, per the germline V gene (reference sequence), are MNHEY and SMNVEV. Using the deep immunoSEQ assay, multiplex PCR amplified TCR CDR3 regions from genomic DNA. Genomic DNA extracted from each cell subset was distributed evenly over all wells of several immunoSEQ 96-well plates, and each plate served as one replicate. For sorted subsets, around 200 ng genomic DNA, equal to approximately 30,000 T cell genomes, was loaded into each replicate PCR. Purified libraries were measured with a Qubit 3.0 fluorometer, size-checked on a Bioanalyzer 2100, and measured again with the KAPA Library Quantification kit. Every immunoSEQ 96-well plate was sequenced on a separate single-read 150-cycle Illumina NextSeq 550 flow cell. From the authors' description of their analysis: The immunoSEQ output contained only junctional sequences without quality scores, so filtering could not match that applied to full-length reads. To assign V/J genes and CDR3, sequences were annotated against IMGT germline references using PyIR, a Python wrapper for IgBLAST v1.9. Any read was removed if the V/J assignment was weak (E-value above 1e-6), the CDR3 was missing, or the read contained stop codons, out-of-frame junctions, or ambiguous translated residues. A V3J clonotype was defined by an identical inferred V gene, J gene, and CDR3 amino acid sequence. Percentage overlap between repertoires was computed as shared unique clonotypes divided by the size of the smaller repertoire. Three approaches were used to assess repertoire richness: RTK rarefaction, the Chao1 estimator, and Recon v2.1 estimates of unobserved clonotypes. Generation probabilities were computed with OLGA for all TCRbeta clonotypes obtained by the gDNA method from several donors. This immuneACCESS table, as held by TCRdb, lists in-frame sequences with V and J called but not all clones. Of the missing ones, under half trace to an unresolved V gene in checked studies; the others have no known cause. The DNA was the basis for D and trimming; V, J and clone size are from that table. This sample has roughly 110,000 clones in its table, and 55% to 70% of those were observed once. About a quarter of the sample is in the top ten clones.

The study at large found these results: Higher generation probabilities were observed for clonotypes shared by all four sorted-subset donors than for non-shared clonotypes. Based on pairwise subsampling, the degree of clonotype sharing among donors was expected to be affected by sequencing depth. The genetic and exposure-history diversity represented was limited by the small number of donors. Rarefaction of sorted-subset datasets indicated incomplete sequencing despite the large sequencing depth. Sampling was restricted to blood, and TCR repertoires in tissue are likely to differ from TCR repertoires in blood. Larger estimated clonotype richness was generally found for naive subsets than for memory subsets. Roughly 5% of naive CD4, approximately 3.7% of naive CD8, 2.3% of memory CD4, and approximately 0.4% of memory CD8 clonotypes were shared across several donors.

The material sequenced was memory CD8+ T cells sorted from blood. Read against the paper, the sample's cell subset or site label means: CD45RO+ cells pooled with CCR7-negative TemRA cells. The TCR sequence derives from a woman aged 25 to 39 in good health. This receptor chain uses TRBV27 and TRBJ2-7; too little of a D gene remains to name it. The DNA sequence reads TGTGCCAGCAGTTTTAACGGCCGGTCCGGAGAGCAGTACTTC. It translates to CASSFNGRSGEQYF.